This entry lists 30 T cell receptor beta chains sequenced from one sample in a study of cytomegalovirus exposure and HLA in healthy donors. PCR primers comprised 60 Vbeta and 13 Jbeta primers. Libraries were prepared by immunoSEQ multiplex PCR; TCRdb keeps only in-frame clonotypes and omits some of them. The sample yields some 200,000 clones, of which the top ten take up approximately 6.9%. The specimen sequenced was PBMCs. Source of these receptors: a man in his thirties or forties in good health and CMV-seronegative.

The chain links TRBV7-8 to TRBJ1-1; 7 bases are shared with TRBD1. Germline CDR1 SGHVS, CDR2 FQNEAQ. V dropped 4 bases and J dropped 2; count of bases not matched to a gene: 4. This CDR3 has 14 amino acids. CDR3 in DNA: TGTGCCAGCAGCTACCGGGACAGCAACACTGAAGCTTTCTTT. Protein: CASSYRDSNTEAFF.

V usage is TRBV27 and J usage is TRBJ2-3; 12 bases fit TRBD2. Germline values: CDR1 MNHEY, CDR2 SMNVEV (reference sequence). The CDR3 sequence is 16 residues long. The ends lost 5 bases at V and 3 bases at J; junction bases unmatched: 6. This CDR3 reads CASSPRLAGVTDTQYF. In DNA form, the CDR3 reads TGTGCCAGCAGTCCACGACTAGCGGGAGTGACAGATACGCAGTATTTT.

The V call is TRBV4-2, the J call TRBJ2-5; TRBD2 matches 16 bases. This CDR3 is 23 amino acids long. V lost 4 bases and J lost 1; bases outside the gene matches: 21. The germline V gene has CDR1 LGHNA and CDR2 YNFKEQ. The CDR3 loop reads CASSPSMPGLAGGLTSSQETQYF. The DNA for the CDR3 is TGTGCCAGCAGCCCGTCGATGCCGGGACTAGCGGGGGGGCTCACGTCTTCCCAAGAGACCCAGTACTTC.

The chain employs TRBV19 and TRBJ2-6; a possible D gene is TRBD1 (5 bases). Germline V gene sequence: CDR1 LNHDA, CDR2 SQIVND (reference sequence). This CDR3 region has 14 residues. V was cut by 7 bases and J by 3 bases, with 10 bases left in between. CDR3 protein: CASKQVGGANVLTF. CDR3 nucleotides: TGTGCCAGTAAACAGGTCGGTGGGGCCAACGTCCTGACTTTC.

This chain joins TRBV7-9 and TRBJ1-5; TRBD1 aligns across 7 bases. Unmatched junction bases numbered 7, after V lost 6 bases and J lost 5 bases. Per germline, CDR1 SEHNR and CDR2 FQNEAQ (reference sequence). This CDR3 comprises 14 residues. The CDR3 nucleotides read TGTGCCAGCAGTGTTACAGGGGTTGATCAGCCCCAGCATTTT. Translation: CASSVTGVDQPQHF.

V is TRBV4-1 and J is TRBJ2-1; a weak D match, TRBD1 (6 bases). CDR1 and CDR2 from the germline V gene are MGHRA and YSYEKL. Trimming shortened V by 1 base and J by 2 bases, and 9 bases separated the two germline ends. The CDR3 extends over 15 amino acids. The CDR3 bases are TGCGCCAGCAGCCAAGGTCAGGGGCCCTACAATGAGCAGTTCTTC. It encodes CASSQGQGPYNEQFF.

The V gene is TRBV18, the J gene TRBJ2-1, with TRBD2 matching 7 bases. The V gene end was trimmed by 0 bases and the J gene end by 8 bases; junction bases not matched to a gene: 1. From germline, CDR1 is KGHSH and CDR2 LQKENI. The CDR3 runs 13 residues. The CDR3 DNA reads as TGTGCCAGCTCACCACCGACTAGCCATGAGCAGTTCTTC. Encoded protein: CASSPPTSHEQFF.

This chain connects TRBV6-6 to TRBJ1-1; D is undetermined. Germline lookup yields CDR1 MNHNY and CDR2 SVGAGI (reference sequence). V was shortened by 10 bases and J by 0 bases, with 12 bases between the two germline ends. This CDR3 is 13 amino acids long. Here the CDR3 reads CAIRLSVNTEAFF. CDR3 coding DNA: TGTGCCATCCGCCTGTCGGTGAACACTGAAGCTTTCTTT.

This chain joins TRBV5-4 and TRBJ2-6, with D possibly matching TRBD1 (6 bases). This CDR3 spans 17 amino acids. Germline lookup yields CDR1 SGHNT and CDR2 YYREEE (reference sequence). Deletions cut 2 bases from V and 2 bases from J, with 14 bases between. CDR3 DNA: TGTGCCAGCAGCTTCCAGGGGAGTAGGGCTGGGGCCAACGTCCTGACTTTC. Its translation: CASSFQGSRAGANVLTF.

This chain uses TRBV11-2 with TRBJ2-7; 11 nucleotides agree with TRBD1. The CDR3 has 16 residues. The germline gives CDR1 SGHAT, CDR2 FQNNGV. After removal of 0 bases from V and 2 bases from J, the junction contained 3 bases not matched to a gene. CDR3 nucleotides: TGTGCCAGCAGCTTAGAGGGACAGGGGGTGGCCTACGAGCAGTACTTC. Translated, it gives CASSLEGQGVAYEQYF.

The genes are TRBV5-1 and TRBJ2-2; 7 bases align to TRBD2. CDR1 and CDR2 from the germline V gene are SGHRS and YFSETQ. The CDR3 has 15 amino acids. With 5 bases clipped from V and 2 bases from J, the junction kept 6 bases outside the gene matches. The CDR3 sequence: CASRRRESNTGELFF. The CDR3 region has the DNA TGCGCCAGCAGGCGGCGGGAGAGCAACACCGGGGAGCTGTTTTTT.

The J gene is TRBJ1-2, the V gene TRBV9; D might be TRBD1 (5 bases). Trimming took off 3 bases at V and 7 bases at J, with 19 bases between the two ends. Germline lookup yields CDR1 SGDLS and CDR2 YYNGEE. CDR3 length equals 15 residues. CDR3 residues: CASSAPPQGVGGYTF. The CDR3, as DNA: TGTGCCAGCAGCGCGCCCCCCCAGGGCGTGGGTGGCTACACCTTC. Supplemented by reference TRBV9 and TRBJ1-2, the full variable domain reads DSGVTQTPKHLITATGQRVTLRCSPRSGDLSVYWYQQSLDQGLQFLIQYYNGEERAKGNILERFSAQQFPDLHSELNLSSLELGDSALYFCASSAPPQGVGGYTFGSGTRLTVV.

The rearrangement joins TRBV18 to TRBJ1-4, with D possibly being TRBD1 (6 bases). The V end was cut by 5 bases, the J end by 0 bases, with 10 bases between. The CDR3 loop spans 15 amino acids. CDR1 is KGHSH, CDR2 LQKENI, per germline. The CDR3 coding sequence is TGTGCCAGCTCAGATGGGACAACAACTAATGAAAAACTGTTTTTT. It codes for CASSDGTTTNEKLFF.

The chain has TRBV6-1 and TRBJ1-3; D is undetermined. Per germline, CDR1 MNHNS and CDR2 SASEGT. The V end lost 6 bases, the J end lost 7 bases, and 19 bases lay between the germline ends. CDR3 size: 15 residues. Written as DNA, the CDR3 is TGTGCCAGCAGCCCGGGCGGGGTCCAGGTGAACACCATATATTTT. It codes for CASSPGGVQVNTIYF.

The chain uses TRBV6-6 and TRBJ2-3, with 10 bases that match TRBD2. This CDR3 comprises 15 residues. V dropped 0 bases and J dropped 7; count of bases not matched to a gene: 4. CDR1 is MNHNY and CDR2 is SVGAGI in the germline V gene (reference sequence). CDR3 DNA sequence: TGTGCCAGCAGTTACTCAACAGCGGGAGGGAATACGCAGTATTTT. This encodes CASSYSTAGGNTQYF.

The chain has TRBV2 and TRBJ2-2, with 8 bases aligning to TRBD1. This CDR3 contains 12 residues. CDR1 and CDR2 from the germline V gene are SNHLY and FYNNEI. After removal of 10 bases from V and 6 bases from J, the junction contained 4 bases not matched to a gene. The CDR3 reads CAKATGAGELFF. The CDR3 region has the DNA TGTGCCAAAGCGACAGGGGCCGGGGAGCTGTTTTTT.

The chain carries TRBV18 and TRBJ2-7, with a tentative D call TRBD1 (5 bases). V was trimmed by 0 bases and J by 2 bases, leaving 11 bases between them. Germline V gene sequence: CDR1 KGHSH, CDR2 LQKENI. The CDR3 sequence is 15 residues long. The CDR3 DNA reads as TGTGCCAGCTCACCACCTCGCCAGGGTCCCTACGAGCAGTACTTC. Its translation is CASSPPRQGPYEQYF.

This chain joins TRBV5-1 and TRBJ2-1; the match to TRBD2 covers 8 bases. CDR3 length: 15 amino acids. Germline CDR1 is SGHRS and CDR2 is YFSETQ. V lost 3 bases and J lost 3; bases outside the gene matches: 5. CDR3 protein: CASSSIGRGYNEQFF. As DNA, the CDR3 is TGCGCCAGCAGCTCGATCGGGAGGGGCTACAATGAGCAGTTCTTC.

CDR3 in DNA: TGCGCCAGCAGCCCCTCTTTCGGGACAGAGAACACCGGGGAGCTGTTTTTT. Its translation is CASSPSFGTENTGELFF. J is TRBJ2-2 and V is TRBV4-1, with 7 positions matching TRBD1. The CDR3 runs 17 residues. The J segment lost 1 base and the V segment lost 4 bases, leaving 9 bases of the junction unmatched. The germline V gene has CDR1 MGHRA and CDR2 YSYEKL.

The rearrangement links TRBV10-2 to TRBJ2-4; the match to TRBD2 covers 8 bases. Trimming took 4 bases from V and 0 from J; bases not matched to a gene: 17. The CDR3 runs 20 residues. Germline CDR1 WSHSY, CDR2 SAAADI. The CDR3 coding sequence is TGCGCCAGCAGTGCAATCCAGGGGACTAGTACGGATCTAGCCAAAAACATTCAGTACTTC. It is translated as CASSAIQGTSTDLAKNIQYF.

The chain combines TRBV5-1 with TRBJ2-3; D perhaps matches TRBD2 (5 bases). V lost 0 bases to trimming and J lost 5 bases, with 19 bases between them. The CDR3 is made up of 17 amino acids. The V gene's germline CDR1 is SGHRS and CDR2 YFSETQ. The CDR3 DNA reads TGCGCCAGCAGCTTGGTGGGCCGAAACTCGGCGGGAGATACGCAGTATTTT. Translation gives CASSLVGRNSAGDTQYF.

The chain has TRBV19 and TRBJ1-3, with D tentatively TRBD1 (5 bases). Germline V gene data show CDR1 as LNHDA and CDR2 as SQIVND (reference sequence). Between the trimmed V and J ends, which lost 2 bases and 0 bases, there was a span of 11 bases. CDR3 length: 16 residues. This CDR3 reads CASSIRQTSSGNTIYF. The CDR3 nucleotides read TGTGCCAGTAGTATAAGACAGACGAGCTCTGGAAACACCATATATTTT.

This chain connects TRBV5-8 to TRBJ1-1, with no clear D. The length of the CDR3 is 13 residues. Between the trimmed V and J ends, which lost 4 bases and 3 bases, there was a span of 10 bases. CDR1 SGHTS and CDR2 YDEGEE come from the germline V gene. CDR3 sequence reads: CASSTGRDTEAFF. CDR3 coding DNA: TGTGCCAGCAGCACTGGGAGGGACACTGAAGCTTTCTTT. The full variable domain, in which reference TRBV5-8 and TRBJ1-1 provide the parts outside the CDR3, is EAGVTQSPTHLIKTRGQQATLRCSPISGHTSVYWYQQALGLGLQFLLWYDEGEERNRGNFPPRFSGRQFPNYSSELNVNALELEDSALYLCASSTGRDTEAFFGQGTRLTVV.

V gene TRBV2 combines with J gene TRBJ1-5, with a weak D call TRBD1 (5 bases). Germline CDR1 reads SNHLY; CDR2 reads FYNNEI. The V end lost 2 bases, the J end lost 2 bases, and 16 bases lay between the germline ends. CDR3 length: 17 amino acids. CDR3 residues: CASSEIRTPRGNQPQHF. The CDR3 nucleotides are TGTGCCAGCAGTGAAATCCGGACCCCCAGGGGCAATCAGCCCCAGCATTTT.

This chain's CDR3 is CAWSVEAESEAFF. DNA of the CDR3: TGTGCCTGGAGTGTAGAGGCAGAATCTGAAGCTTTCTTT. The J gene is TRBJ1-1, the V gene TRBV30, with D unresolved. The CDR3 has 13 residues. Germline V gene data show CDR1 as GTSNPN and CDR2 as SVGIG (reference sequence). Between the trimmed V and J ends, which lost 0 bases and 6 bases, there was a span of 11 bases.

For the CDR3, the DNA is TGCAGCGTTGATGCGAGTTACAATGAGCAGTTCTTC. Amino acid sequence: CSVDASYNEQFF. This chain uses TRBV29-1 with TRBJ2-1; D unclear. V lost 3 bases and J 4 bases, leaving 7 bases between the germline ends. CDR1 and CDR2 from the germline V gene are SQVTM and ANQGSEA. This CDR3 has 12 amino acids.

The V gene is TRBV5-1, the J gene TRBJ1-2, with D tentatively TRBD1 (6 bases). The V gene's germline CDR1 is SGHRS and CDR2 YFSETQ. The CDR3 covers 18 residues. Trimming cost V 6 bases and J 7 bases, with 31 bases left between them. CDR3 bases: TGCGCCAGCACTCGAACCGGGGGGCGTATTAATCGGGTTACTGGCTACACCTTC. This codes for CASTRTGGRINRVTGYTF. The entire variable domain, with the rest obtained from reference TRBV5-1 and TRBJ1-2, is as follows: KAGVTQTPRYLIKTRGQQVTLSCSPISGHRSVSWYQQTPGQGLQFLFEYFSETQRNKGNFPGRFSGRQFSNSRSEMNVSTLELGDSALYLCASTRTGGRINRVTGYTFGSGTRLTVV.

The rearrangement joins TRBV7-2 to TRBJ2-7; 7 positions agree with TRBD1. The J segment lost 3 bases and the V segment lost 2 bases, leaving 10 bases of the junction unmatched. This CDR3 spans 16 amino acids. The germline V gene encodes CDR1 SGHTA and CDR2 FQGNSA. For the CDR3, the DNA is TGTGCCAGCAGCTTATGGTCAGGACAGGCAAACTACGAGCAGTACTTC. This translates into CASSLWSGQANYEQYF.

The rearrangement uses TRBV5-1 and TRBJ2-5, with 7 bases identical to TRBD1. The end of the DNA fits TRBJ2-7 better, so the J call may be wrong. This CDR3 is built from 15 residues. Germline CDR1 reads SGHRS; CDR2 reads YFSETQ. In nucleotides, the CDR3 is TGCGCCAGCAGCTCGTCCGGGACAGACCCCTACGAGCAGTACTTC. Amino acid sequence: CASSSSGTDPYEQYF.

V is TRBV9 and J is TRBJ2-7; TRBD1 aligns across 9 bases. CDR1 is SGDLS, CDR2 YYNGEE, per germline. J gave up 4 bases and V 0 bases, and 11 bases lay outside the gene matches. The CDR3 is 17 amino acids. The CDR3 is CASSVATPGQGWYEQYF. The CDR3 DNA is TGTGCCAGCAGCGTAGCAACGCCGGGACAGGGCTGGTACGAGCAGTACTTC.